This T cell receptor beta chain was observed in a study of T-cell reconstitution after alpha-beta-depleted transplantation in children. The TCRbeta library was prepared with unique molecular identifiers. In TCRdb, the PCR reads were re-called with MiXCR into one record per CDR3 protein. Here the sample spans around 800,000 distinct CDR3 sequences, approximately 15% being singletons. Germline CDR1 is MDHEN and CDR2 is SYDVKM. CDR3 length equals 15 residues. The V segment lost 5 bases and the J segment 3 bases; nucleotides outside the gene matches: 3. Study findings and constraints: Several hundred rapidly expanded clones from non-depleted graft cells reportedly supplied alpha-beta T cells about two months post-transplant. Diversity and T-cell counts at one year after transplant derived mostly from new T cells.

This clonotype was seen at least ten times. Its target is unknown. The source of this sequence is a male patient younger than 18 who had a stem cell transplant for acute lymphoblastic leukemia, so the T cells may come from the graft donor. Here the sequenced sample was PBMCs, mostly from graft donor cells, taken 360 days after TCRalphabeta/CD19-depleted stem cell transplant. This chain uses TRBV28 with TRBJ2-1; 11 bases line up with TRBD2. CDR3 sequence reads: CASSRLAGNYNEQFF. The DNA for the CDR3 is TGTGCCAGCAGTCGACTAGCGGGAAACTACAATGAGCAGTTCTTC.